Listed here is a single TCR beta chain. Its antigen is still unknown. TCRdb re-analysed the 5' RACE reads in MiXCR, keeping a single row per CDR3 protein. Among about 250,000 distinct CDR3 sequences listed, roughly a third were seen once. The entry originates in a study of CD8 T cells in ankylosing spondylitis. Study-wide results and caveats: Typical of ankylosing spondylitis blood, it appeared, was a TCR beta motif of under 10 highly homologous variants. Clones linked to the disease showed a CD8+ phenotype. They occurred at relatively low frequencies in peripheral blood. Previous work reported some of these motif variants in the synovial fluid and blood of reactive arthritis.

The V gene end was trimmed by 4 bases and the J gene end by 4 bases; junction bases not matched to a gene: 16. Germline CDR1 is DFQATT and CDR2 is SNEGSKA (reference sequence). The CDR3 consists of 19 residues. The chain recombines TRBV20-1 with TRBJ2-2, with 12 bases identical to TRBD1. Sequenced: blood, either unsorted or a sorted T cell fraction (not recorded which). This TCR was sampled from a male donor with ankylosing spondylitis or in good health (not recorded which). This CDR3 reads CSAILRPGTGGGGTGELFF. The CDR3 bases are TGCAGTGCTATTCTCCGCCCCGGGACAGGGGGCGGTGGCACCGGGGAGCTGTTTTTT.